This T cell receptor (beta chain) was sequenced for a study of human T cells and chemical hapten exposure. Whole-study findings and limits: Expanded TCRs grouped into significantly more large CDR3 similarity clusters than controls produced.

This clonotype was seen at least ten times. Its matching antigen is unknown. The CDR3 is 15 residues long. Germline trimming cut 0 bases from V and 8 bases from J; bases unmatched to any gene: 3. Germline V gives CDR1 MNHEY, CDR2 SVGAGI. Time point reported: patch test 2, 6 weeks after DPC sensitization. Treatment of the sample: therapeutic diphenylcyclopropenone sensitization with weekly scalp DPC. Donors, patients with alopecia ranging from 18 to 70 years old and judged suitable for DPC, provided samples. In the library, unique molecular identifiers were attached to individual cDNA molecules. MiXCR was run by TCRdb on the RACE reads, yielding one entry per CDR3 protein. The sample carries approximately 80,000 distinct CDR3 sequences, roughly a tenth recorded once.

Sequencing was performed on whole blood, taken in connection with sensitization to the hapten diphenylcyclopropenone (DPC). The sequence derives from a woman aged 25 to 39 with alopecia areata. Some clones in this sample may be carry-over from other donors' samples. The chain joins TRBV6-5 to TRBJ2-3; 12 bases line up with TRBD2. The CDR3 DNA sequence: TGTGCCAGCAGTTACTCGACTAGCGGGAGTGGTACGCAGTATTTT. It translates to CASSYSTSGSGTQYF.